These 5 T cell receptor beta chains share one sample of origin, sequenced in a study of blood T cell repertoires in COVID-19. Some clones are missing from TCRdb's copy, which holds only in-frame ones; the method was immunoSEQ multiplex PCR. The sample gives about 73,000 clones, around four fifths of which show up once; under 2% is in the top ten. Sequencing was performed on peripheral blood. The receptors were gathered from an older woman with acute or convalescent COVID-19.

This clone was picked up one time. This chain uses TRBV4-1 with TRBJ2-2; 8 bases match TRBD1. Germline assignment: CDR1 MGHRA and CDR2 YSYEKL. V gave up 4 bases and J gave up 2 bases; unmatched junction bases: 3. This CDR3 is built from 15 residues. CDR3 bases: TGCGCCAGCAGCCGGACAGGGCCTAACACCGGGGAGCTGTTTTTT. As protein: CASSRTGPNTGELFF.

The rearrangement uses TRBV5-1 and TRBJ2-1; D might be TRBD2 (5 bases). The CDR3 covers 15 residues. Germline CDR1 is SGHRS and CDR2 is YFSETQ. Trimming took 7 bases from V and 5 from J, leaving 19 bases between them. CDR3 sequence: CASGLLEKGDNEQFF. The CDR3 nucleotides are TGCGCCAGCGGTCTTCTAGAGAAGGGAGACAATGAGCAGTTCTTC.

This clone turned up a few times. This chain uses TRBV6-1 with TRBJ2-1, with 9 positions matching TRBD2. Germline CDR1 MNHNS, CDR2 SASEGT. V gave up 2 bases and J gave up 15 bases; unmatched junction bases: 11. The CDR3 loop spans 14 amino acids. The CDR3 region has the DNA TGTGCCAGCAGTGAATTGCCTCTAGCGGGGAGTGGGTTCTTC. This gives the protein CASSELPLAGSGFF.

This clone was counted between two and nine times. The chain carries TRBV4-1 and TRBJ1-5; 7 bases map to TRBD1. J was trimmed by 2 bases and V by 4 bases; bases with no gene match: 8. Germline assignment: CDR1 MGHRA and CDR2 YSYEKL. The CDR3 extends over 16 amino acids. CDR3 nucleotide sequence: TGCGCCAGCAGCCGCGTTGGCGGACAGGGCAATCAGCCCCAGCATTTT. It codes for CASSRVGGQGNQPQHF.

The chain links TRBV4-2 to TRBJ1-5; 7 bases agree with TRBD1. CDR1 and CDR2 from the germline V gene are LGHNA and YNFKEQ. V trimming: 1 base; J trimming: 4 bases; junction bases outside the gene matches: 7. The CDR3 length is 16 residues. This CDR3 reads CASSQGEQGLNQPQHF. The CDR3 DNA follows: TGTGCCAGCAGCCAAGGGGAACAGGGGCTGAATCAGCCCCAGCATTTT.